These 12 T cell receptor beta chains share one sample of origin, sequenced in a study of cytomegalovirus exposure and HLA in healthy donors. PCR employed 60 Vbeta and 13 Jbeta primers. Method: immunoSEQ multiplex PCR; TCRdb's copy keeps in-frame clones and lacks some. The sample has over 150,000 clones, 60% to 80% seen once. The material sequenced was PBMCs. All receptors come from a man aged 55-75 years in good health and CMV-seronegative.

CDR3 amino acids: CASTQPGHDYEQYF. In nucleotides, the CDR3 is TGTGCCAGCACCCAGCCAGGGCACGACTACGAGCAGTACTTC. V usage is TRBV7-2 and J usage is TRBJ2-7; maybe TRBD1 (5 bases). With 7 bases removed from V and 3 bases from J, the gap between germline ends came to 16 bases. CDR1 is SGHTA, CDR2 FQGNSA, per germline. This CDR3 has 14 residues.

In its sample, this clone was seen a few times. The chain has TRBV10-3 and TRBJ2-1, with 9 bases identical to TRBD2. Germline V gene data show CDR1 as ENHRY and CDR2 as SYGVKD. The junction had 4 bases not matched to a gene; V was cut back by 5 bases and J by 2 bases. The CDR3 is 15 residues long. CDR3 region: CAISYSGSAYNEQFF. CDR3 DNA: TGTGCCATCAGTTATAGCGGGAGTGCCTACAATGAGCAGTTCTTC.

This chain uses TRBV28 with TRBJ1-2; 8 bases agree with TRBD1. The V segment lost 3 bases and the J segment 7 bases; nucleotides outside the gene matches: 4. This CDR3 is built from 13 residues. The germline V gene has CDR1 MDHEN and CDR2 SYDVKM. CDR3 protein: CASSFGQGTGYTF. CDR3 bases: TGTGCCAGCAGTTTTGGACAGGGCACTGGCTACACCTTC.

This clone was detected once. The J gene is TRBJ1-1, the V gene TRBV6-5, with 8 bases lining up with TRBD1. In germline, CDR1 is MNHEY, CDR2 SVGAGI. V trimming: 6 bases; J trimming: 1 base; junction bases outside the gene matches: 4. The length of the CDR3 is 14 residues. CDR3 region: CASSRTGSNTEAFF. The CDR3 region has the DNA TGTGCCAGCAGCCGGACAGGGTCGAACACTGAAGCTTTCTTT.

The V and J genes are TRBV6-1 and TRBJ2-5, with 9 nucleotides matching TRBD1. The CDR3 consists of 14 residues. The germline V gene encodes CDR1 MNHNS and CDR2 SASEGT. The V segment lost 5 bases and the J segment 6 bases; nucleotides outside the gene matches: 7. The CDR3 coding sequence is TGTGCCAGCAGTCCTACAGGGGGCGTCAAGACCCAGTACTTC. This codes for CASSPTGGVKTQYF.

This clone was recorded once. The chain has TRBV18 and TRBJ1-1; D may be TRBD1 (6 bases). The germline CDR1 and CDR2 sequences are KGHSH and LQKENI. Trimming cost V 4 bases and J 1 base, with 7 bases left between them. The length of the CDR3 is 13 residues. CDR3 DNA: TGTGCCAGCTCACTGGGACAGAACACTGAAGCTTTCTTT. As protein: CASSLGQNTEAFF.

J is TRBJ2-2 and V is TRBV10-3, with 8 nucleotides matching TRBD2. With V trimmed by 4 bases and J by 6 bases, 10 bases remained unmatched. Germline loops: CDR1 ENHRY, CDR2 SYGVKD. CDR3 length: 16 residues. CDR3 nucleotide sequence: TGTGCCATCAGTGGATATTCTAGCGGGCGGTCCGGGGAGCTGTTTTTT. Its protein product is CAISGYSSGRSGELFF.

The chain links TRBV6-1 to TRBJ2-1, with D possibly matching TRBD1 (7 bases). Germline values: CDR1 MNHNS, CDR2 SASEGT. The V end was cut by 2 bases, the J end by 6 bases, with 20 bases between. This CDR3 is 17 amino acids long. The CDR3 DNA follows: TGTGCCAGCAGTGAACCGGGGGACAGCCGTACACTCAATGAGCAGTTCTTC. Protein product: CASSEPGDSRTLNEQFF.

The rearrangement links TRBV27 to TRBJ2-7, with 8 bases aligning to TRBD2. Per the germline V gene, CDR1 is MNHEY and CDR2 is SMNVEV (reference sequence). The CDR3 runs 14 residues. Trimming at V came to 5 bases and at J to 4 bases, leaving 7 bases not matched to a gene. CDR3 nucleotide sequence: TGTGCCAGCAGTGGGGCGGGGGGCGTGTACGAGCAGTACTTC. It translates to CASSGAGGVYEQYF.

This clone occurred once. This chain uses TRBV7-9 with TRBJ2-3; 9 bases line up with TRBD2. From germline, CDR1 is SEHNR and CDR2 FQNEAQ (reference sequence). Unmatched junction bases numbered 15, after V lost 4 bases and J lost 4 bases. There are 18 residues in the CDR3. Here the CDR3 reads CASSSIPGERGGADTQYF. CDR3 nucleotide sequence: TGTGCCAGCAGCTCCATCCCCGGTGAGCGCGGGGGGGCAGATACGCAGTATTTT.

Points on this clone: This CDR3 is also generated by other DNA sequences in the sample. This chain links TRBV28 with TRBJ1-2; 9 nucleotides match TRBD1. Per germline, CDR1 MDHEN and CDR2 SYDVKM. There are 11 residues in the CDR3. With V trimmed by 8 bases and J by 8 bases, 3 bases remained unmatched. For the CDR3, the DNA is TGTGCCAGCGGACAGGGGAGAGGCTACACCTTC. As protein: CASGQGRGYTF.

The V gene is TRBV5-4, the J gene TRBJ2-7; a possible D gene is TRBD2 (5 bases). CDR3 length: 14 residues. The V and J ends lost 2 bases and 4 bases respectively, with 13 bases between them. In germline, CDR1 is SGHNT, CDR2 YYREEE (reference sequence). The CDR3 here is CASSFDGEFYEQYF. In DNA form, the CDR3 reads TGTGCCAGCAGCTTCGACGGGGAGTTTTACGAGCAGTACTTC.